This T cell receptor beta chain derives from a study of response to subunit inactivated influenza vaccine. V shed 1 base and J shed 0 bases, with 10 bases lying between them. CDR3 length: 17 residues. Looked up from germline, CDR1 is SGHTA and CDR2 is FQGNSA. Study conclusions and caveats: Authors suggested each seasonal flu vaccination may recruit only limited numbers of new T cells.

This clonotype was counted between two and nine times. Its matching antigen is unknown. Using its own MiXCR run on the RT-PCR reads, TCRdb lists one record per CDR3 protein. The data hold roughly 790,000 distinct CDR3 sequences, with over 20% observed a single time. The specimen comprised PBMCs from blood, sampled about 5 days after vaccination. This chain uses TRBV7-2 with TRBJ2-6; D is undetermined. The TCR comes from a man aged 50 to 60 who received an inactivated influenza vaccine. The CDR3 sequence: CASSLGRLSSGANVLTF. In DNA, the CDR3 is TGTGCCAGCAGCTTAGGACGTCTCAGCTCTGGGGCCAACGTCCTGACTTTC.